One sample yielded the 18 T cell receptor beta chains listed below, sequenced in a study of blood T cell repertoires in COVID-19. This table comes from immunoSEQ multiplex PCR, and its TCRdb copy is limited to in-frame clones, with some not included. The sample carries 150,000 to 200,000 clones, roughly 84% recorded once. The sequenced material came from peripheral blood. The origin of the receptors is a human donor in a cohort sampled during active COVID-19.

Worth noting for this clone: One junction end does not reproduce the germline sequence, and a read error may be involved. The chain couples TRBV7-7 to TRBJ2-5, with 8 positions matching TRBD2. Germline CDR1 is SSHAT and CDR2 is FNYEAQ (reference sequence). The CDR3 length is 15 residues. The CDR3 spells CASSKDLSGTETQYF. The CDR3 coding sequence is TGTGCTAGCAGCAAAGACCTTAGCGGGACAGAGACCCAGTACTTC.

The chain is built from TRBV6-5 and TRBJ1-2; D is ambiguous. This CDR3 has 14 residues. Between the trimmed V and J ends, which lost 3 bases and 0 bases, there was a span of 8 bases. Germline V gives CDR1 MNHEY, CDR2 SVGAGI. This CDR3 is CASSYSTSNYGYTF. Written as DNA, the CDR3 is TGTGCCAGCAGTTATTCGACTTCTAACTATGGCTACACCTTC.

The V gene is TRBV28, the J gene TRBJ1-2, with 12 bases fitting TRBD1. The J segment lost 8 bases and the V segment lost 5 bases, leaving 12 bases of the junction unmatched. CDR1 MDHEN and CDR2 SYDVKM come from the germline V gene. The CDR3 loop spans 16 amino acids. The CDR3 sequence is CASSRGTGTGGLGYTF. The CDR3 DNA is TGTGCCAGCAGTAGGGGCACCGGGACAGGGGGCTTAGGCTACACCTTC.

The chain recombines TRBV18 with TRBJ1-6, with 8 positions matching TRBD1. V gave up 6 bases and J gave up 10 bases; unmatched junction bases: 11. This CDR3 comprises 15 residues. Germline CDR1 reads KGHSH; CDR2 reads LQKENI. In nucleotides, the CDR3 is TGTGCCAGCTCTCCTACAGGGGGAACGGAGTCACCCCTCCACTTT. It yields the protein CASSPTGGTESPLHF.

The sample holds one count of this clone. The chain recombines TRBV12-2 with TRBJ2-7; the table's D gene call, TRBD1, was not cross checked with the DNA. TRBV12-2 is marked as a pseudogene. The CDR3 loop spans 13 amino acids. The CDR3 is CASRLPDIYEQYF. The CDR3 DNA is TGTGCAAGTCGCTTACCCGACATATACGAGCAGTACTTC.

This clone was observed a single time. The chain has TRBV2 and TRBJ2-7; 13 bases are a match to TRBD2. The length of the CDR3 is 18 residues. CDR1 SNHLY and CDR2 FYNNEI come from the germline V gene. The ends lost 4 bases at V and 3 bases at J; junction bases unmatched: 12. For the CDR3, the DNA is TGTGCCAGCAGTGCCTTAAGACCTCGGACTAGCGGGGGCTACGAGCAGTACTTC. Translating it yields CASSALRPRTSGGYEQYF.

The rearrangement joins TRBV5-4 to TRBJ1-1, with unresolved D. Germline assignment: CDR1 SGHNT and CDR2 YYREEE (reference sequence). CDR3 length: 13 residues. V dropped 5 bases and J dropped 1 base, with 9 bases sitting between them. CDR3 sequence: CASSYSGNTEAFF. The CDR3, as DNA: TGTGCCAGCAGTTACTCCGGGAACACTGAAGCTTTCTTT.

The V call is TRBV5-1, the J call TRBJ2-3, with TRBD1 matching over 10 bases. In germline, CDR1 is SGHRS, CDR2 YFSETQ. The ends lost 4 bases at V and 5 bases at J; junction bases unmatched: 4. CDR3 length equals 14 residues. CDR3 loop: CASSGGQGRDTQYF. The CDR3 DNA sequence: TGCGCCAGCAGCGGGGGACAGGGGCGAGATACGCAGTATTTT.

V is TRBV3-1 (or the pseudogene TRBV3-2) and J is TRBJ1-5, with 9 bases aligning to TRBD1. CDR1 and CDR2 (germline): LGHDT, YNNKEL (reference sequence). J was trimmed by 1 base and V by 4 bases; bases with no gene match: 8. The CDR3 consists of 17 residues. The CDR3 spells CASSPNLGTGSNQPQHF. The DNA for the CDR3 is TGTGCCAGCAGCCCCAACCTAGGGACAGGGAGCAATCAGCCCCAGCATTTT.

The CDR3 nucleotides are TGCGCCAGCAGTGGGGCGGGGGGCGACAATGAGCAGTTCTTC. Translating it yields CASSGAGGDNEQFF. This chain uses TRBV5-1 with TRBJ2-1; 8 positions agree with TRBD2. Germline V gene data show CDR1 as SGHRS and CDR2 as YFSETQ. V gave up 5 bases and J gave up 5 bases; unmatched junction bases: 6. This CDR3 is 14 amino acids long.

The V and J genes are TRBV4-3 and TRBJ1-6; 9 bases fit TRBD1. The CDR3 extends over 17 amino acids. The germline gives CDR1 LGHNA, CDR2 YSLEER. The ends lost 5 bases at V and 5 bases at J; junction bases unmatched: 10. The DNA for the CDR3 is TGCGCCAGCAGCTGGTTACAGGGGGCAGGGGATAATTCACCCCTCCACTTT. This translates into CASSWLQGAGDNSPLHF.

The chain combines TRBV19 with TRBJ2-4; TRBD1 matches 7 bases. The CDR3 length is 14 residues. CDR1 is LNHDA, CDR2 SQIVND, per germline (reference sequence). V lost 4 bases to trimming and J lost 4 bases; unmatched junction nucleotides: 4. The CDR3 DNA reads TGTGCCAGTAGTACCCTGGACAGGAAAAACATTCAGTACTTC. This gives the protein CASSTLDRKNIQYF.

V gene TRBV6-5 combines with J gene TRBJ2-2; 8 bases align to TRBD1. After removal of 7 bases from V and 4 bases from J, the junction contained 8 bases not matched to a gene. Germline values: CDR1 MNHEY, CDR2 SVGAGI. CDR3 length equals 15 residues. CDR3 sequence reads: CASTLTGETTGELFF. In DNA form, the CDR3 reads TGTGCCAGCACCTTGACAGGGGAGACCACCGGGGAGCTGTTTTTT.

The chain employs TRBV9 and TRBJ1-1, with D possibly TRBD1 on 5 matching bases. Germline V gives CDR1 SGDLS, CDR2 YYNGEE. V lost 1 base and J lost 5, with 21 bases in between. This CDR3 contains 17 residues. CDR3 coding DNA: TGTGCCAGCAGCGTATCCCCCATAATTCAGGGTGGGACTGAAGCTTTCTTT. This sequence encodes CASSVSPIIQGGTEAFF.

This rearrangement joins TRBV5-4 to TRBJ2-6; the D gene is possibly TRBD1 (6 bases). Germline-derived CDR1 and CDR2 are SGHNT and YYREEE (reference sequence). This CDR3 contains 15 residues. Trimming left V 4 bases short and J 0 bases short, with 8 bases between. Here the CDR3 reads CASSQGPSGANVLTF. CDR3 nucleotide sequence: TGTGCCAGCAGCCAGGGGCCCTCTGGGGCCAACGTCCTGACTTTC.

V and J are TRBV19 and TRBJ1-5; TRBD1 is a possible D gene (6 bases). The V end lost 5 bases, the J end lost 2 bases, and 10 bases lay between the germline ends. Germline values: CDR1 LNHDA, CDR2 SQIVND (reference sequence). This CDR3 is built from 14 residues. CDR3 sequence reads: CASSLQGGNQPQHF. CDR3 DNA sequence: TGTGCCAGTAGTTTACAGGGAGGCAATCAGCCCCAGCATTTT.

J is TRBJ2-5 and V is TRBV7-9; 8 bases fit TRBD1. The V gene's germline CDR1 is SEHNR and CDR2 FQNEAQ (reference sequence). V dropped 2 bases and J dropped 4; count of bases not matched to a gene: 6. The CDR3 has 15 residues. CDR3 DNA: TGTGCCAGCAGCTTATATCAGGGGGCCCGAGAGACCCAGTACTTC. Amino acid sequence: CASSLYQGARETQYF.

The chain links TRBV27 to TRBJ1-1, with 8 bases that match TRBD1. The germline gives CDR1 MNHEY, CDR2 SMNVEV (reference sequence). Trimming cost V 3 bases and J 3 bases; bases outside gene matches: 6. This CDR3 comprises 15 residues. The DNA of the CDR3 is TGTGCCAGCAGTTTTCAGGGGGCGGGGGACACTGAAGCTTTCTTT. It encodes CASSFQGAGDTEAFF.